This TCR beta chain comes out of a study of preoperative IRX-2 immunotherapy in early breast cancer. This clone was counted a few times. With 1 base removed from V and 1 base from J, the gap between germline ends came to 7 bases. The CDR3 has 14 residues. Per germline, CDR1 KGHSH and CDR2 LQKENI. TCRdb's copy holds only in-frame clones and misses some; the assay was immunoSEQ multiplex PCR. Among roughly 27,000 clones listed, about 83% were seen once. Treatment defined: preoperative locoregional IRX-2 cytokine immunotherapy. Patients received preoperative, locoregional IRX-2 cytokine immunotherapy in a phase Ib study.

Sequencing used lymph node tissue, obtained before IRX-2 immunotherapy. V usage is TRBV18 and J usage is TRBJ1-2; D is ambiguous. This sequence was found in a human donor with breast cancer. CDR3 bases: TGTGCCAGCTCACCACGGGCAGATAACTATGGCTACACCTTC. The encoded protein is CASSPRADNYGYTF.